This TCR beta chain appears in the sequencing data of a study of cytomegalovirus exposure and HLA in healthy donors. Whole-study findings and limits: Researchers reported that a few CMV-associated chains were confirmed in vitro as CMV antigen-specific. Accounts indicate the classifier identified cytomegalovirus status with strong specificity and sensitivity.

The CDR3 totals 15 residues. Germline V gene data show CDR1 as SGHTS and CDR2 as YDEGEE. Trimming took 0 bases from V and 2 from J; bases not matched to a gene: 4. Comment on this clone: Antigen unknown.

The PCR made use of 60 Vbeta and 13 Jbeta primers. The table came from immunoSEQ multiplex PCR; TCRdb's copy has only in-frame clones and leaves some out. The repertoire holds approximately 140,000 clones, with 65% to 80% as singletons. The chain links TRBV5-8 to TRBJ2-7, with TRBD2 identical over 8 bases. The TCR was taken from a woman in her fifties or sixties in good health and CMV-seropositive. Sequencing used PBMCs. This CDR3 reads CASSLGLAGTYEQYF. In DNA form, the CDR3 reads TGTGCCAGCAGCTTGGGTCTAGCGGGCACCTACGAGCAGTACTTC. Complete variable domain (other parts from reference TRBV5-8 and TRBJ2-7): EAGVTQSPTHLIKTRGQQATLRCSPISGHTSVYWYQQALGLGLQFLLWYDEGEERNRGNFPPRFSGRQFPNYSSELNVNALELEDSALYLCASSLGLAGTYEQYFGPGTRLTVT.